The 2 T cell receptor beta chains reported below all come from one sample, sequenced in a study of graft-versus-host responses after intestinal transplantation. These receptors have no identified antigens. Here immunoSEQ multiplex PCR was the method, and the copy in TCRdb shows in-frame clones only, minus some. The sample lists tens of thousands of clones; about 92% were seen once. The sequencing here drew on unstimulated CD8+ T cells sorted from spleen or lymph node cells, taken before intestinal transplant. Source of these receptors: a human donor who received an intestinal transplant.

The chain uses TRBV30 and TRBJ1-1; no definite D call. This CDR3 is built from 14 residues. CDR1 is GTSNPN and CDR2 is SVGIG in the germline V gene (reference sequence). V lost 2 bases and J lost 1, with 11 bases in between. The CDR3 loop is CAWSIPGWNTEAFF. CDR3 sequence (DNA): TGTGCCTGGAGTATACCGGGGTGGAACACTGAAGCTTTCTTT.

The rearrangement uses TRBV6-6 and TRBJ2-1, with 16 bases lining up with TRBD2. V was pared by 8 bases and J by 6 bases, with 1 base of the junction left unmatched. The CDR3 loop spans 14 amino acids. Germline lookup yields CDR1 MNHNY and CDR2 SVGAGI (reference sequence). The CDR3 DNA sequence: TGTGCCAGCGGGACTAGCGGGGGGGGCAATGAGCAGTTCTTC. This translates into CASGTSGGGNEQFF.